The 26 T cell receptor beta chains in this list originate from one sample, sequenced in a study of beta chain features in type 1 diabetes. Their recognized antigens are unknown. Study findings and constraints: Shorter TCRB CDR3s, moderately but significantly so, were found in Type 1 diabetes patients in all four CD4+ subsets.

The isolated RNA, all of it, was reverse transcribed, so expressed TCRB transcripts were what got sequenced. Measured with immunoSEQ multiplex PCR; TCRdb has only the in-frame clones, and not every one. The sample includes roughly 700,000 clones, roughly 12% of them seen just once. The sample taken for sequencing was naive CD4+ T cells from blood. These receptors were taken from a man younger than 30 with type 1 diabetes.

The table lists this clone with a few counts. The chain joins TRBV6-6 to TRBJ1-1, with D unresolved. The length of the CDR3 is 14 residues. Deletions cut 7 bases from V and 3 bases from J, with 15 bases between. Germline CDR1 reads MNHNY; CDR2 reads SVGAGI (reference sequence). CDR3 residues: CASKGKKGDTEAFF. The DNA of the CDR3 is TGTGCCAGCAAGGGAAAAAAGGGAGACACTGAAGCTTTCTTT.

The J gene is TRBJ2-1, the V gene TRBV11-2, with D perhaps matching TRBD2 (6 bases). Germline lookup yields CDR1 SGHAT and CDR2 FQNNGV. The CDR3 length is 14 residues. Between the trimmed V and J ends, which lost 6 bases and 2 bases, there was a span of 11 bases. In DNA form, the CDR3 reads TGTGCCAGCAGATTGACTAGTACCTACAATGAGCAGTTCTTC. Its translation is CASRLTSTYNEQFF.

This sequence joins TRBV23-1 and TRBJ1-1; 7 bases agree with TRBD1. TRBV23-1 is an ORF, with its function uncertain. With 7 bases clipped from V and 5 bases from J, the junction kept 16 bases outside the gene matches. The length of the CDR3 is 16 residues. The CDR3 reads CASTSKQGHRGTEAFF. CDR3 coding DNA: TGCGCCAGCACGTCGAAACAGGGGCATAGAGGGACTGAAGCTTTCTTT.

This clone was detected a few times. The J gene is TRBJ2-7, the V gene TRBV5-5, with TRBD1 matching over 8 bases. The V segment lost 4 bases and the J segment 5 bases; nucleotides outside the gene matches: 11. Germline CDR1 is SGHKS and CDR2 is YYEKEE (reference sequence). There are 15 residues in the CDR3. The CDR3: CASSVAWTGQDEQYF. The CDR3 bases are TGTGCCAGCAGCGTCGCATGGACAGGGCAGGACGAGCAGTACTTC.

The V and J genes are TRBV13 and TRBJ2-3, with D unresolved. Germline values: CDR1 PRHDT, CDR2 FYEKMQ (reference sequence). This CDR3 has 16 amino acids. Trimming left V 4 bases short and J 1 base short, with 15 bases between. CDR3 loop: CASSYLVGSGTDTQYF. The CDR3 region has the DNA TGTGCCAGCAGCTATTTAGTAGGTAGTGGCACAGATACGCAGTATTTT.

This clone has more than one count but fewer than ten. The rearrangement uses TRBV5-1 and TRBJ2-3; the D gene is possibly TRBD2 (5 bases). With 0 bases removed from V and 5 bases from J, the gap between germline ends came to 7 bases. The CDR3 runs 13 residues. Looked up from germline, CDR1 is SGHRS and CDR2 is YFSETQ. CDR3 amino acids: CASSLAGVDTQYF. CDR3 bases: TGCGCCAGCAGCTTGGCCGGGGTAGATACGCAGTATTTT.

This clone was observed a handful of times. The chain has TRBV29-1 and TRBJ1-1; D possibly corresponds to TRBD1 (5 bases). Germline-derived CDR1 and CDR2 are SQVTM and ANQGSEA. Between the trimmed V and J ends, which lost 1 base and 0 bases, there was a span of 9 bases. The CDR3 runs to 14 residues. CDR3 nucleotide sequence: TGCAGCGTTGAAGTTTCGGGGCTGAACACTGAAGCTTTCTTT. Protein product: CSVEVSGLNTEAFF. Using reference TRBV29-1 and TRBJ1-1 for the parts outside the CDR3, the full variable domain is SAVISQKPSRDICQRGTSLTIQCQVDSQVTMMFWYRQQPGQSLTLIATANQGSEATYESGFVIDKFPISRPNLTFSTLTVSNMSPEDSSIYLCSVEVSGLNTEAFFGQGTRLTVV.

The rearrangement joins TRBV4-1 to TRBJ2-5; TRBD2 matches at 7 bases. The CDR3 is 15 residues long. The germline V gene encodes CDR1 MGHRA and CDR2 YSYEKL. V dropped 2 bases and J dropped 5; count of bases not matched to a gene: 8. Here the CDR3 DNA reads TGCGCCAGCAGCCAAACGACTAGCCGCGGGGAGACCCAGTACTTC. It codes for CASSQTTSRGETQYF.

The chain combines TRBV30 with TRBJ1-3; D is undetermined. Trimming took off 0 bases at V and 2 bases at J, with 17 bases between the two ends. Germline CDR1 reads GTSNPN; CDR2 reads SVGIG (reference sequence). This CDR3 has 17 amino acids. CDR3 in DNA: TGTGCCTGGAGTGTACTAGGGTCACCGTCTCCTGGAAACACCATATATTTT. It yields the protein CAWSVLGSPSPGNTIYF.

This clone turned up a few times. The chain has TRBV15 and TRBJ2-1, with 7 bases that match TRBD1. Germline V gene data show CDR1 as LNHNV and CDR2 as YYDKDF (reference sequence). The CDR3 loop spans 16 amino acids. After removal of 0 bases from V and 12 bases from J, the junction contained 14 bases not matched to a gene. CDR3 sequence reads: CATSRDLGTVERAQFF. The CDR3 region has the DNA TGTGCCACCAGCAGAGATCTAGGGACAGTCGAAAGGGCGCAGTTCTTC.

The table lists this clone with a few counts. The rearrangement joins TRBV19 to TRBJ1-1, with TRBD1 identical over 7 bases. V lost 6 bases and J lost 0; bases outside the gene matches: 4. The germline V gene encodes CDR1 LNHDA and CDR2 SQIVND (reference sequence). This CDR3 region has 14 residues. The DNA of the CDR3 is TGTGCCAGTAGAGACAGGGACATGAACACTGAAGCTTTCTTT. This encodes CASRDRDMNTEAFF.

J is TRBJ2-5 and V is TRBV7-8, with 11 bases matching TRBD1. Germline CDR1 SGHVS, CDR2 FQNEAQ. The CDR3 totals 14 residues. Germline trimming cut 5 bases from V and 4 bases from J; bases unmatched to any gene: 3. CDR3 in amino acids: CASSRDRGTETQYF. The CDR3 DNA sequence: TGTGCCAGCAGCAGGGACAGGGGGACAGAGACCCAGTACTTC. The full variable domain, in which reference TRBV7-8 and TRBJ2-5 provide the parts outside the CDR3, is GAGVSQSPRYKVAKRGQDVALRCDPISGHVSLFWYQQALGQGPEFLTYFQNEAQLDKSGLPSDRFFAERPEGSVSTLKIQRTQQEDSAVYLCASSRDRGTETQYFGPGTRLLVL.

This clone was detected only a few times. J is TRBJ1-2 and V is TRBV30; 7 bases fit TRBD1. V was clipped by 8 bases and J by 0 bases; unmatched bases: 6. The CDR3 totals 13 residues. Germline values: CDR1 GTSNPN, CDR2 SVGIG (reference sequence). In nucleotides, the CDR3 is TGTGCCCTCGTCGGACAGGCTAACTATGGCTACACCTTC. Protein product: CALVGQANYGYTF. Supplemented by reference TRBV30 and TRBJ1-2, the full variable domain reads SQTIHQWPATLVQPVGSPLSLECTVEGTSNPNLYWYRQAAGRGLQLLFYSVGIGQISSEVPQNLSASRPQDRQFILSSKKLLLSDSGFYLCALVGQANYGYTFGSGTRLTVV.

The rearrangement uses TRBV18 and TRBJ2-7; the match to TRBD2 covers 7 bases. V shed 3 bases and J 5 bases; nucleotides not matched to a gene: 10. Per germline, CDR1 KGHSH and CDR2 LQKENI. The CDR3 length is 15 residues. CDR3 in amino acids: CASSPWAAGVDEQYF. The DNA of the CDR3 is TGTGCCAGCTCACCCTGGGCGGCGGGGGTGGACGAGCAGTACTTC.

This clone came up once. The genes are TRBV6-5 and TRBJ1-1; D is unclear. The germline CDR1 and CDR2 sequences are MNHEY and SVGAGI. This CDR3 has 11 residues. V lost 7 bases and J lost 5, with 8 bases in between. CDR3 DNA: TGTGCCAGCACCTCAAGGACTGAAGCTTTCTTT. Its protein is CASTSRTEAFF.

DNA for the CDR3: TGTGCCAGCAGCCCGGGACAGATCACAGATACGCAGTATTTT. Its translation is CASSPGQITDTQYF. This chain connects TRBV4-2 to TRBJ2-3; 7 nucleotides match TRBD1. Germline loops: CDR1 LGHNA, CDR2 YNFKEQ. This CDR3 has 14 residues. The V gene end was trimmed by 4 bases and the J gene end by 2 bases; junction bases not matched to a gene: 3.

The gene calls are TRBV11-2 and TRBJ2-5; D is possibly TRBD2 (5 bases). CDR3 length: 15 residues. Deletions cut 5 bases from V and 9 bases from J, with 22 bases between. The V gene's germline CDR1 is SGHAT and CDR2 FQNNGV. The CDR3 is CASSIGLAQREPQYF. Here the CDR3 DNA reads TGTGCCAGCAGCATAGGGCTAGCACAACGCGAGCCCCAGTACTTC.

The table lists this clone with a count of one. The chain employs TRBV9 and TRBJ1-2; D is undetermined. Trimming left V 3 bases short and J 4 bases short, with 19 bases between. The CDR3 covers 16 residues. Germline-derived CDR1 and CDR2 are SGDLS and YYNGEE. The CDR3 spells CASSGDPRVRFYGYTF. Written as DNA, the CDR3 is TGTGCCAGCAGCGGAGACCCGAGGGTCCGTTTCTATGGCTACACCTTC.

The CDR3 region has the DNA TGTGCCAGCAGCGGTGCGGTGGCCCCCATCTCTGGGGCCAACGTCCTGACTTTC. Its protein is CASSGAVAPISGANVLTF. This chain connects TRBV14 to TRBJ2-6; no firm D call. The CDR3 is 18 residues long. Trimming pared 5 bases from V and 0 bases from J, leaving 17 bases between. In germline, CDR1 is SGHDN, CDR2 FVKESK.

The V and J genes are TRBV6-6 and TRBJ2-5; D may be TRBD1 or TRBD2 (5 bases each). Trimming cost V 5 bases and J 5 bases, with 18 bases left between them. This CDR3 contains 15 residues. CDR1 and CDR2 (germline): MNHNY, SVGAGI (reference sequence). CDR3 DNA: TGTGCCAGCAGTCTCAACCGATTTGAGGGGGAGACCCAGTACTTC. This encodes CASSLNRFEGETQYF.

The sample holds a few counts of this clone. The chain joins TRBV14 to TRBJ2-1; D uncertain. With 3 bases removed from V and 5 bases from J, the gap between germline ends came to 8 bases. CDR1 is SGHDN, CDR2 FVKESK, per germline. The CDR3 is 13 residues long. Here the CDR3 DNA reads TGTGCCAGCAGCCAGAACTTAGACAATGAGCAGTTCTTC. Protein: CASSQNLDNEQFF.

The chain joins TRBV6-5 to TRBJ1-2, with D possibly TRBD1 on 6 matching bases. This CDR3 is 12 amino acids long. The V end was cut by 8 bases, the J end by 6 bases, with 13 bases between. Germline V gene data show CDR1 as MNHEY and CDR2 as SVGAGI. The CDR3 reads CASGQQGNGYTF. Here the CDR3 DNA reads TGTGCCAGCGGCCAGCAGGGGAATGGCTACACCTTC.

V usage is TRBV29-1 and J usage is TRBJ2-3; TRBD2 might be the D (6 bases). The V end lost 4 bases, the J end lost 0 bases, and 11 bases lay between the germline ends. CDR1 is SQVTM, CDR2 ANQGSEA, per germline. This CDR3 region has 14 residues. CDR3: CSVVGGASTDTQYF. The CDR3 DNA reads TGCAGCGTTGTCGGAGGGGCTAGCACAGATACGCAGTATTTT.

This clone was found a few times. This rearrangement joins TRBV29-1 to TRBJ1-1, with a weak D call TRBD1 (5 bases). The CDR3 is made up of 14 amino acids. V was clipped by 7 bases and J by 1 base, with 16 bases between them. Germline CDR1 SQVTM, CDR2 ANQGSEA. This chain's CDR3 is CSGRTGTANTEAFF. DNA of the CDR3: TGCAGCGGACGAACCGGGACGGCGAACACTGAAGCTTTCTTT. Full variable domain (rest looked up from reference TRBV29-1 and TRBJ1-1): SAVISQKPSRDICQRGTSLTIQCQVDSQVTMMFWYRQQPGQSLTLIATANQGSEATYESGFVIDKFPISRPNLTFSTLTVSNMSPEDSSIYLCSGRTGTANTEAFFGQGTRLTVV.

There are a few counts of this clone. The chain combines TRBV6-1 with TRBJ2-1; 11 bases agree with TRBD2. CDR1 and CDR2 from the germline V gene are MNHNS and SASEGT. J lost 8 bases, V lost 8 bases, and 11 bases had no gene match. The CDR3 totals 15 residues. CDR3 sequence: CASGGLAGGRYEQFF. The CDR3 DNA reads as TGTGCCAGCGGGGGCCTAGCGGGGGGCCGCTATGAGCAGTTCTTC.

J is TRBJ2-1 and V is TRBV30, with D unclear. With 0 bases removed from V and 4 bases from J, the gap between germline ends came to 7 bases. This CDR3 spans 13 amino acids. CDR1 is GTSNPN and CDR2 is SVGIG in the germline V gene (reference sequence). This CDR3 is CAWSVQQYNEQFF. The DNA of the CDR3 is TGTGCCTGGAGTGTACAACAGTACAATGAGCAGTTCTTC.